The 32 T cell receptor beta chains below were found in one sample sequenced in a study of cytomegalovirus exposure and HLA in healthy donors. Generated by immunoSEQ multiplex PCR, the TCRdb table keeps only in-frame clones and is missing some. The data hold over 150,000 clones, with about 90% observed a single time. The source material was PBMCs. The origin of the receptors is a woman under 40 in good health and CMV-seronegative.

The sample holds a few counts of this clone. The rearrangement links TRBV2 to TRBJ1-2; D is unresolved. Germline values: CDR1 SNHLY, CDR2 FYNNEI. V lost 6 bases and J lost 2, with 13 bases in between. The CDR3 extends over 14 amino acids. The CDR3 region has the DNA TGTGCCAGCAGGGATAACAACCCGAACTATGGCTACACCTTC. Its protein is CASRDNNPNYGYTF.

V is TRBV27 and J is TRBJ2-1; 12 bases map to TRBD2. V lost 10 bases and J lost 0; bases outside the gene matches: 10. This CDR3 spans 17 amino acids. Germline V gene lookup returns CDR1 MNHEY and CDR2 SMNVEV (reference sequence). Here the CDR3 DNA reads TGTGCCACCACTAGCGGGGGGCTTGAGAGCTCCTACAATGAGCAGTTCTTC. Protein product: CATTSGGLESSYNEQFF.

The table lists this clone with a few counts. This chain uses TRBV5-8 with TRBJ2-1, with no clear D. V was clipped by 6 bases and J by 11 bases, with 18 bases between them. The CDR3 sequence is 13 residues long. Germline-derived CDR1 and CDR2 are SGHTS and YDEGEE. Here the CDR3 reads CASTQTNGWQQFF. The CDR3 region has the DNA TGTGCCAGCACTCAGACGAATGGATGGCAGCAGTTCTTC.

CDR3 bases: TGTGCCAGCAGGGAAACGGGTACCCCTCTATTCGGCTACACCTTC. Encoded protein: CASRETGTPLFGYTF. The gene calls are TRBV4-2 and TRBJ1-2; D is unresolved. This CDR3 comprises 15 residues. CDR1 LGHNA and CDR2 YNFKEQ come from the germline V gene. V lost 6 bases to trimming and J lost 8 bases, with 22 bases between them.

The rearrangement uses TRBV7-2 and TRBJ1-1, with a possible D match to TRBD1 (6 bases). Germline V gene sequence: CDR1 SGHTA, CDR2 FQGNSA. This CDR3 is built from 17 residues. Trimming pared 3 bases from V and 2 bases from J, leaving 19 bases between. The CDR3 DNA is TGTGCCAGCAGCTTCTCTCGGGTGACGGGGGCTAACACTGAAGCTTTCTTT. Residues: CASSFSRVTGANTEAFF.

The chain uses TRBV19 and TRBJ2-7; 10 bases match TRBD2. The length of the CDR3 is 14 residues. Germline V lookup: CDR1 LNHDA, CDR2 SQIVND (reference sequence). Germline trimming cut 4 bases from V and 5 bases from J; bases unmatched to any gene: 5. The CDR3 DNA sequence: TGTGCCAGTAGTACCAGCGGGAGGGCCCACGAGCAGTACTTC. This sequence encodes CASSTSGRAHEQYF.

The chain couples TRBV7-3 to TRBJ1-3; D unclear. CDR3 length: 18 residues. Trimming took off 2 bases at V and 0 bases at J, with 17 bases between the two ends. The V gene's germline CDR1 is SGHTA and CDR2 FQGTGA. CDR3 bases: TGTGCCAGCAGCTTATATCCCCCTTTTTCGAGCTCTGGAAACACCATATATTTT. This gives the protein CASSLYPPFSSSGNTIYF.

This clone has more than one count but fewer than ten. The chain has TRBV6-1 and TRBJ2-1, with D possibly matching TRBD1 (5 bases). The V end was cut by 5 bases, the J end by 4 bases, with 12 bases between. This CDR3 has 14 residues. The germline CDR1 and CDR2 sequences are MNHNS and SASEGT. In nucleotides, the CDR3 is TGTGCCAGCAGTTCGACAGTGACTTACAATGAGCAGTTCTTC. It yields the protein CASSSTVTYNEQFF.

The chain joins TRBV7-4 to TRBJ1-5, with D unresolved. The CDR3 loop spans 17 amino acids. V was cut by 2 bases and J by 0 bases, with 14 bases left in between. CDR1 and CDR2 (germline): SGHVT, SQSDAQ. CDR3 in DNA: TGTGCCAGCAGCTTAACAAGTCGGACTCATAGCAATCAGCCCCAGCATTTT. As protein: CASSLTSRTHSNQPQHF.

The chain joins TRBV7-2 to TRBJ1-5; maybe TRBD1 (5 bases). Per the germline V gene, CDR1 is SGHTA and CDR2 is FQGNSA. This CDR3 is 14 amino acids long. V gave up 3 bases and J gave up 2 bases, with 8 bases separating them. The CDR3 protein is CASSLSQGNQPQHF. DNA of the CDR3: TGTGCCAGCAGCTTGTCACAGGGCAATCAGCCCCAGCATTTT. Based on the CDR3 plus reference TRBV7-2 and TRBJ1-5, the full variable domain is GAGVSQSPSNKVTEKGKDVELRCDPISGHTALYWYRQSLGQGLEFLIYFQGNSAPDKSGLPSDRFSAERTGGSVSTLTIQRTQQEDSAVYLCASSLSQGNQPQHFGDGTRLSIL.

The rearrangement joins TRBV5-6 to TRBJ2-3; perhaps TRBD2 as D (5 bases). Trimming removed 5 bases from V and 4 bases from J, with 8 bases in between. Germline V CDR1 and CDR2: SGHDT, YYEEEE. The CDR3 sequence is 12 residues long. The CDR3 sequence: CASSGSADTQYF. The CDR3 coding sequence is TGTGCCAGCAGTGGGAGTGCAGATACGCAGTATTTT.

The CDR3 DNA is TGTGCCAGCAGCTTATCGGACAGCCGTTATGGCTACACCTTC. It is translated as CASSLSDSRYGYTF. This rearrangement joins TRBV7-2 to TRBJ1-2, with D perhaps matching TRBD1 (6 bases). The CDR3 loop spans 14 amino acids. CDR1 and CDR2 from the germline V gene are SGHTA and FQGNSA. V lost 2 bases to trimming and J lost 5 bases, with 12 bases between them.

The chain employs TRBV18 and TRBJ1-2; no definite D call. CDR3 length: 17 residues. Germline V lookup: CDR1 KGHSH, CDR2 LQKENI. V lost 3 bases to trimming and J lost 0 bases, with 17 bases between them. CDR3 sequence reads: CASSPGRVGIANYGYTF. The CDR3 DNA follows: TGTGCCAGCTCACCGGGTCGGGTAGGAATAGCTAACTATGGCTACACCTTC.

The genes are TRBV5-4 and TRBJ2-3, with TRBD2 as a possible D gene (5 bases). Germline CDR1 is SGHNT and CDR2 is YYREEE (reference sequence). The V gene lost 6 bases and the J gene lost 0 bases, with 8 bases spanning the gap. This CDR3 has 13 residues. The DNA for the CDR3 is TGTGCCAGCACTAGCACTAGCACAGATACGCAGTATTTT. It encodes CASTSTSTDTQYF.

V is TRBV7-2 and J is TRBJ2-7, with 7 nucleotides matching TRBD2. Germline CDR1 is SGHTA and CDR2 is FQGNSA. The length of the CDR3 is 13 residues. Trimming removed 8 bases from V and 0 bases from J; junction bases left unmatched: 4. CDR3 DNA: TGTGCCAGCGGGGGAGGGCGCTCCTACGAGCAGTACTTC. Encoded protein: CASGGGRSYEQYF.

The CDR3 loop is CASSQERGGQETQYF. CDR3 coding DNA: TGCGCCAGCAGCCAAGAAAGAGGGGGCCAAGAGACCCAGTACTTC. The chain combines TRBV4-3 with TRBJ2-5; D may be TRBD1 (6 bases). V gave up 0 bases and J gave up 1 base, with 9 bases separating them. This CDR3 is 15 amino acids long. The V gene's germline CDR1 is LGHNA and CDR2 YSLEER.

The V and J genes are TRBV7-2 and TRBJ1-5, with TRBD1 matching 9 bases. V was clipped by 1 base and J by 8 bases; unmatched bases: 6. CDR3 length: 15 amino acids. Germline V gene sequence: CDR1 SGHTA, CDR2 FQGNSA. CDR3 DNA: TGTGCCAGCAGCTTAGGGGGGACAGGGACTGAGCCCCAGCATTTT. Translation gives CASSLGGTGTEPQHF.

This clone was seen just once. The CDR3, as DNA: TGTGCCAGCAAACGGGACGGGTCAGGGGAGCTGTTTTTT. As protein: CASKRDGSGELFF. V and J are TRBV2 and TRBJ2-2, with D perhaps TRBD1 or TRBD2 (5 bases each). The CDR3 sequence is 13 residues long. Germline CDR1 reads SNHLY; CDR2 reads FYNNEI. V dropped 7 bases and J dropped 8 bases, with 14 bases sitting between them.

V gene TRBV19 combines with J gene TRBJ2-7, with TRBD2 matching over 7 bases. Germline V gene sequence: CDR1 LNHDA, CDR2 SQIVND (reference sequence). The CDR3 loop spans 11 amino acids. The V segment lost 10 bases and the J segment 4 bases; nucleotides outside the gene matches: 4. Here the CDR3 DNA reads TGTGCCACCGGGGGGTGGTACGAGCAGTACTTC. Protein product: CATGGWYEQYF.

The genes are TRBV4-2 and TRBJ2-7; TRBD2 matches at 9 bases. V shed 0 bases and J 4 bases; nucleotides not matched to a gene: 7. The CDR3 covers 16 residues. Per the germline V gene, CDR1 is LGHNA and CDR2 is YNFKEQ. CDR3 nucleotide sequence: TGTGCCAGCAGCCAAGACCCGGGACTAGCTGGGTACGAGCAGTACTTC. It translates to CASSQDPGLAGYEQYF.

The CDR3 DNA reads TGTGCCAGCAGCTTAATAAGAGGTAGCGGGATGAGAAATGAGCAGTTCTTC. Its translation: CASSLIRGSGMRNEQFF. The chain couples TRBV7-3 to TRBJ2-1; 8 nucleotides align to TRBD2. The CDR3 has 17 residues. J was trimmed by 7 bases and V by 1 base; bases with no gene match: 12. In germline, CDR1 is SGHTA, CDR2 FQGTGA.

The chain has TRBV6-1 and TRBJ2-1; D is ambiguous. Germline-derived CDR1 and CDR2 are MNHNS and SASEGT. Trimming stripped 7 bases from V and 5 bases from J, with 6 bases between. CDR3 length equals 11 residues. CDR3 residues: CASKSHNEQFF. Here the CDR3 DNA reads TGTGCCAGCAAGAGCCACAATGAGCAGTTCTTC.

This clone has only a few counts. V is TRBV18 and J is TRBJ1-1, with no clear D. Deletions cut 3 bases from V and 5 bases from J, with 16 bases between. Germline assignment: CDR1 KGHSH and CDR2 LQKENI. This CDR3 contains 15 residues. The CDR3 protein is CASSPFGSGGTEAFF. CDR3 bases: TGTGCCAGCTCACCTTTCGGATCGGGAGGTACTGAAGCTTTCTTT.

The gene calls are TRBV5-1 and TRBJ2-2; possible D gene TRBD2, 5 bases. Trimming stripped 0 bases from V and 4 bases from J, with 16 bases between. Germline V lookup: CDR1 SGHRS, CDR2 YFSETQ. The CDR3 is 17 residues long. CDR3 amino acids: CASSLAGSLGGTGELFF. The CDR3 region has the DNA TGCGCCAGCAGCTTGGCGGGGTCTCTTGGTGGCACCGGGGAGCTGTTTTTT.

This chain connects TRBV5-1 to TRBJ1-1; possibly TRBD1 for D (5 bases). V gave up 0 bases and J gave up 5 bases, with 14 bases separating them. The CDR3 is 15 amino acids. Germline V gene sequence: CDR1 SGHRS, CDR2 YFSETQ. In DNA, the CDR3 is TGCGCCAGCAGCTTGGCGTCCAGGGCCGGGACTGAAGCTTTCTTT. Its protein is CASSLASRAGTEAFF.

This chain links TRBV7-6 with TRBJ2-7, with D tentatively TRBD1 (6 bases). Per germline, CDR1 SGHVS and CDR2 FNYEAQ. The V end lost 5 bases, the J end lost 0 bases, and 11 bases lay between the germline ends. The CDR3 covers 14 residues. CDR3 coding DNA: TGTGCCAGCAGCCCGAGGGACACCTCCTACGAGCAGTACTTC. Translating it yields CASSPRDTSYEQYF. Supplemented by reference TRBV7-6 and TRBJ2-7, the full variable domain reads GAGVSQSPRYKVTKRGQDVALRCDPISGHVSLYWYRQALGQGPEFLTYFNYEAQQDKSGLPNDRFSAERPEGSISTLTIQRTEQRDSAMYRCASSPRDTSYEQYFGPGTRLTVT.

J is TRBJ2-6 and V is TRBV28; D is perhaps TRBD1 (6 bases). Germline values: CDR1 MDHEN, CDR2 SYDVKM. The germline V and J ends were trimmed by 6 bases and 1 base, with 13 bases remaining between them. The CDR3 totals 16 residues. The CDR3, as DNA: TGTGCCAGCAGAATCGAACAGGGTTCTGGGGCCAACGTCCTGACTTTC. Its translation: CASRIEQGSGANVLTF.

The V gene is TRBV5-1, the J gene TRBJ2-7; TRBD2 matches at 12 bases. Germline assignment: CDR1 SGHRS and CDR2 YFSETQ. The J segment lost 6 bases and the V segment lost 1 base, leaving 5 bases of the junction unmatched. The CDR3 has 15 residues. CDR3 DNA sequence: TGCGCCAGCAGCTTGAGACTAGCGGGAGTTTCCGAGCAGTACTTC. Its protein product is CASSLRLAGVSEQYF.

The rearrangement joins TRBV7-9 to TRBJ2-5, with D maybe TRBD2 (6 bases). Trimming took 6 bases from V and 3 from J, leaving 14 bases between them. From germline, CDR1 is SEHNR and CDR2 FQNEAQ (reference sequence). The CDR3 covers 14 residues. CDR3 amino acids: CASRPRGLKETQYF. In DNA, the CDR3 is TGTGCCAGCAGACCTCGCGGACTAAAAGAGACCCAGTACTTC.

The chain links TRBV7-9 to TRBJ2-7; D call uncertain. The CDR3 loop spans 13 amino acids. V was pared by 1 base and J by 1 base, with 5 bases between. In germline, CDR1 is SEHNR, CDR2 FQNEAQ (reference sequence). CDR3 sequence: CASSLGPSYEQYF. DNA for the CDR3: TGTGCCAGCAGCTTAGGGCCATCCTACGAGCAGTACTTC.

V gene TRBV5-6 combines with J gene TRBJ1-4, with 7 bases that match TRBD1. Germline CDR1 is SGHDT and CDR2 is YYEEEE. The CDR3 spans 15 residues. J gave up 6 bases and V 4 bases, and 9 bases lay outside the gene matches. CDR3 nucleotides: TGTGCCAGCAGCGCCCCCGGGACAGAAGATGAAAAACTGTTTTTT. This codes for CASSAPGTEDEKLFF.

The CDR3 reads CASSVQGEGSPLHF. CDR3 in DNA: TGTGCCAGCAGCGTCCAGGGTGAGGGTTCACCCCTCCACTTT. V is TRBV9 and J is TRBJ1-6, with TRBD1 as a possible D gene (5 bases). CDR3 length equals 14 residues. With 2 bases removed from V and 9 bases from J, the gap between germline ends came to 12 bases. CDR1 and CDR2 (germline): SGDLS, YYNGEE.